One and the same sample provided the 20 T cell receptor beta chains below, sequenced in a study of T cell responses to AZD1222 COVID-19 vaccine (dated by TCRdb to the early 2020s). The intended sense of this specimen's time point label: about 28 days (+/-7) after the second vaccine dose. The library was generated by the immunoSEQ multiplex PCR assay. TCRdb took this table from immuneACCESS and kept in-frame rearrangements with V and J called. Such tables lack part of the clones; where checked against another copy, unresolved V genes explain under half of the gap, and the rest is unexplained. For this sample the table gives more than 110,000 clones, of which more than 75% were detected only once. The top ten clones comprise about 3% of the sample. The sample was peripheral blood, taken 28 days after the second AZD1222 dose. These TCRs come from an adult who received the AZD1222 COVID-19 vaccine.

The chain combines TRBV5-1 with TRBJ2-2; D perhaps matches TRBD1 (6 bases). CDR1 is SGHRS, CDR2 YFSETQ, per germline. V gave up 4 bases and J gave up 5 bases, with 18 bases separating them. The CDR3 length is 16 residues. The CDR3 loop reads CASSRSAQGGTGELFF. CDR3 nucleotides: TGCGCCAGCAGCCGATCGGCACAGGGCGGAACCGGGGAGCTGTTTTTT.

The chain is built from TRBV7-9 and TRBJ1-1; D is perhaps TRBD1 (6 bases). This CDR3 has 13 residues. Germline CDR1 is SEHNR and CDR2 is FQNEAQ (reference sequence). V was pared by 5 bases and J by 5 bases, with 12 bases between. DNA for the CDR3: TGTGCCAGCAGCCTCCAGGGGAGTACTGAAGCTTTCTTT. Residues: CASSLQGSTEAFF.

CDR3: CASSLAGNTGELFF. CDR3 nucleotides: TGTGCCAGCAGCTTAGCGGGGAACACCGGGGAGCTGTTTTTT. The genes are TRBV7-3 and TRBJ2-2; D perhaps matches TRBD2 (5 bases). The CDR3 has 14 residues. V was shortened by 2 bases and J by 1 base, with 5 bases between the two germline ends. Germline values: CDR1 SGHTA, CDR2 FQGTGA.

The chain recombines TRBV30 with TRBJ2-2; D remains ambiguous. CDR3 length: 13 amino acids. Trimming took 5 bases from V and 4 from J, leaving 11 bases between them. Germline V gives CDR1 GTSNPN, CDR2 SVGIG (reference sequence). CDR3 in amino acids: CAWRSDGTGELFF. For the CDR3, the DNA is TGTGCCTGGCGCTCGGATGGCACCGGGGAGCTGTTTTTT. Based on the CDR3 plus reference TRBV30 and TRBJ2-2, the full variable domain is SQTIHQWPATLVQPVGSPLSLECTVEGTSNPNLYWYRQAAGRGLQLLFYSVGIGQISSEVPQNLSASRPQDRQFILSSKKLLLSDSGFYLCAWRSDGTGELFFGEGSRLTVL.

This clone was detected only once. CDR3 residues: CASSVGHNVQETQYF. CDR3 nucleotide sequence: TGTGCCAGCAGCGTAGGACACAACGTCCAAGAGACCCAGTACTTC. The chain joins TRBV7-9 to TRBJ2-5; possible D gene TRBD1, 5 bases. CDR1 SEHNR and CDR2 FQNEAQ come from the germline V gene (reference sequence). The CDR3 length is 15 residues. Trimming left V 5 bases short and J 1 base short, with 14 bases between.

The chain couples TRBV3-1 (or the pseudogene TRBV3-2) to TRBJ2-5; tentatively, D is TRBD1 (9 bases). CDR1 and CDR2 (germline): LGHDT, YNNKEL (reference sequence). CDR3 length equals 15 residues. Trimming removed 7 bases from V and 8 bases from J, with 23 bases in between. The CDR3, as DNA: TGTGCCAGCACGATTAGCGGGGACAGGGCAAAAACCCAGTACTTC. Its protein product is CASTISGDRAKTQYF.

CDR3 DNA: TGTGCCAGCTCACCAATTCCGGGGCCGGACTATGGCTACACCTTC. Protein: CASSPIPGPDYGYTF. V and J are TRBV18 and TRBJ1-2, with D possibly TRBD1 on 5 matching bases. The CDR3 loop spans 15 amino acids. Germline V lookup: CDR1 KGHSH, CDR2 LQKENI. Trimming took 2 bases from V and 3 from J, leaving 13 bases between them.

V gene TRBV11-2 combines with J gene TRBJ2-7; D is possibly TRBD1 (5 bases). CDR1 is SGHAT and CDR2 is FQNNGV in the germline V gene. V was trimmed by 2 bases and J by 2 bases, leaving 10 bases between them. The CDR3 is made up of 14 amino acids. CDR3 sequence (DNA): TGTGCCAGCAGCTTAAACCGACAGACCTACGAGCAGTACTTC. Encoded protein: CASSLNRQTYEQYF.

The chain couples TRBV19 to TRBJ2-1; TRBD2 is a possible D gene (5 bases). Germline V gene sequence: CDR1 LNHDA, CDR2 SQIVND (reference sequence). The V and J ends lost 11 bases and 1 base respectively, with 9 bases between them. The CDR3 contains 12 residues. CDR3 protein: CAVEGSYNEQFF. The CDR3 DNA sequence: TGTGCCGTCGAGGGATCCTACAATGAGCAGTTCTTC. The variable domain in full, with the rest retrieved from reference TRBV19 and TRBJ2-1, is DGGITQSPKYLFRKEGQNVTLSCEQNLNHDAMYWYRQDPGQGLRLIYYSQIVNDFQKGDIAEGYSVSREKKESFPLTVTSAQKNPTAFYLCAVEGSYNEQFFGPGTRLTVL.

The chain recombines TRBV3-1 (or the pseudogene TRBV3-2) with TRBJ2-7, with a weak D call TRBD2 (6 bases). CDR3 length equals 14 residues. The V and J ends lost 4 bases and 6 bases respectively, with 16 bases between them. CDR1 and CDR2 (germline): LGHDT, YNNKEL (reference sequence). The CDR3 sequence: CASSPGYLGGEQYF. CDR3 bases: TGTGCCAGCAGCCCCGGGTACTTGGGGGGCGAGCAGTACTTC.

The V gene is TRBV7-2, the J gene TRBJ2-7; D is possibly TRBD2 (5 bases). This CDR3 has 13 residues. Germline CDR1 and CDR2: SGHTA and FQGNSA. The V end lost 2 bases, the J end lost 5 bases, and 10 bases lay between the germline ends. The DNA of the CDR3 is TGTGCCAGCAGCTTATTTGAGGGCCACGAGCAGTACTTC. Encoded protein: CASSLFEGHEQYF.

The V call is TRBV6-5, the J call TRBJ2-1; 7 nucleotides line up with TRBD2. The CDR3 contains 14 residues. Germline CDR1 is MNHEY and CDR2 is SVGAGI. V shed 8 bases, J shed 0 bases, and the junction held 4 bases outside the gene matches. As DNA, the CDR3 is TGTGCCAGCCGGGACTACAGCTCCTACAATGAGCAGTTCTTC. Its translation: CASRDYSSYNEQFF.

The CDR3: CASSLGGVSGRNTIYF. CDR3 in DNA: TGTGCCAGCAGTTTGGGTGGTGTAAGCGGTAGAAACACCATATATTTT. This chain joins TRBV28 and TRBJ1-3; D gene uncertain. The CDR3 extends over 16 amino acids. V gave up 3 bases and J gave up 5 bases, with 17 bases separating them. Germline assignment: CDR1 MDHEN and CDR2 SYDVKM.

This chain links TRBV6-1 with TRBJ1-2; D is perhaps TRBD1 (5 bases). The germline CDR1 and CDR2 sequences are MNHNS and SASEGT. This CDR3 has 16 residues. Trimming stripped 4 bases from V and 4 bases from J, with 19 bases between. The DNA of the CDR3 is TGTGCCAGCAGTGGACCCAGGGTGGTTGTTTCCTATGGCTACACCTTC. This encodes CASSGPRVVVSYGYTF.

This sequence joins TRBV19 and TRBJ2-7; D gene ambiguous. Germline CDR1 reads LNHDA; CDR2 reads SQIVND (reference sequence). Trimming removed 3 bases at V and 3 bases at J, with 9 bases between. This CDR3 contains 13 residues. CDR3 sequence reads: CASSMALFYEQYF. The CDR3 nucleotides read TGTGCCAGTAGTATGGCACTTTTCTACGAGCAGTACTTC.

This chain joins TRBV11-2 and TRBJ1-2; maybe TRBD1 (6 bases). There are 15 residues in the CDR3. Germline V CDR1 and CDR2: SGHAT, FQNNGV. Deletions cut 2 bases from V and 8 bases from J, with 18 bases between. CDR3 nucleotide sequence: TGTGCCAGCAGCTTAACGGCAGGGGCATGGAAGGGCTACACCTTC. Translation: CASSLTAGAWKGYTF.

The sample holds a few counts of this clone. The V gene is TRBV18, the J gene TRBJ2-3; D remains unclear. With 2 bases removed from V and 5 bases from J, the gap between germline ends came to 8 bases. There are 13 residues in the CDR3. From germline, CDR1 is KGHSH and CDR2 LQKENI. CDR3 in DNA: TGTGCCAGCTCACCAGGCGGTCAAGATACGCAGTATTTT. It is translated as CASSPGGQDTQYF.

The V gene is TRBV3-1 (or the pseudogene TRBV3-2), the J gene TRBJ1-2; D possibly corresponds to TRBD1 (5 bases). This CDR3 comprises 15 residues. Germline CDR1 and CDR2: LGHDT and YNNKEL (reference sequence). V was trimmed by 3 bases and J by 6 bases, leaving 17 bases between them. The CDR3 region has the DNA TGTGCCAGCAGCCACTTTGGCGGCAGGGAGAATGGCTACACCTTC. It specifies CASSHFGGRENGYTF.

V usage is TRBV30 and J usage is TRBJ1-1; D is possibly TRBD1 (6 bases). CDR1 is GTSNPN, CDR2 SVGIG, per germline (reference sequence). This CDR3 contains 13 residues. Trimming took 4 bases from V and 6 from J, leaving 15 bases between them. The CDR3 loop is CAWNHLEGAEAFF. In DNA, the CDR3 is TGTGCCTGGAATCATTTGGAGGGGGCTGAAGCTTTCTTT.

The genes are TRBV5-1 and TRBJ1-1, with TRBD1 matching 9 bases. V shed 4 bases, J shed 4 bases, and the junction held 5 bases outside the gene matches. Germline CDR1 reads SGHRS; CDR2 reads YFSETQ. The CDR3 loop spans 14 amino acids. The CDR3 sequence is CASSRGQGGTEAFF. CDR3 bases: TGCGCCAGCAGCAGGGGACAGGGCGGCACTGAAGCTTTCTTT.